The clone carrying this T cell receptor beta chain was counted only a few times. Its antigen is unidentified. This entry belongs to a study of post-analysis software for immune sequencing data. Whole-study context: Both relapsing-remitting and secondary progressive multiple sclerosis featured among the disease courses, as did progressive-relapsing multiple sclerosis. Study-wide results and limits: Compared with controls, patients had more of roughly five TRBV segments, including TRBV5-6, TRBV5-1 and TRBV20-1. Significantly lower normalized Chao1 diversity was found in patients with multiple sclerosis relative to controls.

The TCR beta cDNA libraries carried unique molecular identifiers. When about 1 to 11 million T cells were used, they gave about 490,000 cDNA molecules. TCRdb re-analysed the PCR reads in MiXCR, keeping a single row per CDR3 protein. The repertoire holds 600,000 to 700,000 distinct CDR3 sequences, with around 60% as singletons. The V end lost 6 bases, the J end lost 0 bases, and 9 bases lay between the germline ends. The CDR3 has 15 residues. Germline V CDR1 and CDR2: WSHSY, SAAADI. The receptor comes from a girl under 10 years old with multiple sclerosis. The genes are TRBV10-2 and TRBJ2-6; the D gene is possibly TRBD1 (6 bases). The sequencing sample was made of blood. DNA for the CDR3: TGCGCCAGCAGGAAGGACAGCTCTGGGGCCAACGTCCTGACTTTC. Its protein product is CASRKDSSGANVLTF.